These 7 T cell receptor beta chains came from one sample sequenced in a study of metastatic and nonmetastatic thyroid tumors. TCRdb reanalyzed the PCR reads via MiXCR. The sample shows tens of thousands of clones, approximately 25% of them seen only once. Nobody among the patients had been given any treatment before thyroid surgery. The sequencing input was blood. Receptors were obtained from a female donor with papillary thyroid cancer or a benign thyroid nodule (not recorded which). Some clones in this sample may be carry-over from other donors' samples.

The rearrangement links TRBV12-3 or TRBV12-4 to TRBJ2-7; 15 bases match TRBD2. CDR3 length: 19 residues. V was clipped by 3 bases and J by 3 bases; unmatched bases: 12. CDR3 in DNA: TGTGCCAGCAGTTTCCGGCCGGGACTAGCGGGAGGACAATTCTACGAGCAGTACTTC. Encoded protein: CASSFRPGLAGGQFYEQYF.

The V gene is TRBV5-1, the J gene TRBJ1-2, with D possibly TRBD1 on 5 matching bases. Germline assignment: CDR1 SGHRS and CDR2 YFSETQ. The CDR3 covers 15 residues. V was trimmed by 4 bases and J by 4 bases, leaving 17 bases between them. This CDR3 reads CASSAGRALSYGYTF. Here the CDR3 DNA reads TGCGCCAGCAGCGCGGGACGGGCGTTATCCTATGGCTACACCTTC.

To note about this clone: The sample carries other DNA sequences with the same CDR3. V gene TRBV5-6 combines with J gene TRBJ2-3; 8 bases fit TRBD2. Germline assignment: CDR1 SGHDT and CDR2 YYEEEE. The CDR3 is made up of 16 amino acids. V lost 1 base, J lost 6 bases, and 10 bases stayed unmatched. The CDR3 region is CASSLPGTSGRDTQYF. The CDR3 DNA follows: TGTGCCAGCAGCTTGCCCGGGACTAGTGGGAGGGATACGCAGTATTTT.

This clone was counted at least ten times. The chain combines TRBV6-1 with TRBJ2-1; D is possibly TRBD2 (6 bases). Looked up from germline, CDR1 is MNHNS and CDR2 is SASEGT. The CDR3 runs to 15 residues. Trimming pared 6 bases from V and 6 bases from J, leaving 18 bases between. The CDR3 region has the DNA TGTGCCAGCAGAGATGCGAGACTAGGAGGCAATGAGCAGTTCTTC. Translating gives CASRDARLGGNEQFF.

This clone was observed many times. The chain joins TRBV5-1 to TRBJ2-5; no clear D gene. Trimming removed 6 bases from V and 2 bases from J, with 11 bases in between. The CDR3 totals 13 residues. Germline lookup yields CDR1 SGHRS and CDR2 YFSETQ. The CDR3 reads CASTRASQETQYF. The CDR3 DNA reads as TGCGCCAGCACCCGGGCTTCTCAAGAGACCCAGTACTTC.

In the case of this clone: Relative to the germline gene, one junction end is altered; a read error may explain this. CDR3 in DNA: TGTGCCTGCAGCTTATCCGATGAGAAGTTCTTC. The encoded protein is CACSLSDEKFF. This chain uses TRBV13 with TRBJ2-1; D gene uncertain. Germline lookup yields CDR1 PRHDT and CDR2 FYEKMQ (reference sequence). This CDR3 has 11 residues. The whole variable domain, remainder taken from reference TRBV13 and TRBJ2-1, is AAGVIQSPRHLIKEKRETATLKCYPIPRHDTVYWYQQGPGQDPQFLISFYEKMQSDKGSIPDRFSAQQFSDYHSELNMSSLELGDSALYFCACSLSDEKFFGPGTRLTVL.

A remark on this clone: One end of the junction does not line up with germline, which may come from a read error. The chain uses TRBV6-5 and TRBJ1-5; TRBD1 might be the D (6 bases). Germline V lookup: CDR1 MNHEY, CDR2 SVGAGI. The CDR3 is 14 amino acids. CDR3 coding DNA: TGTGCCAGCATGTTACAGGGTTTCCGACAGCCCCCGCATTTT. The encoded protein is CASMLQGFRQPPHF.